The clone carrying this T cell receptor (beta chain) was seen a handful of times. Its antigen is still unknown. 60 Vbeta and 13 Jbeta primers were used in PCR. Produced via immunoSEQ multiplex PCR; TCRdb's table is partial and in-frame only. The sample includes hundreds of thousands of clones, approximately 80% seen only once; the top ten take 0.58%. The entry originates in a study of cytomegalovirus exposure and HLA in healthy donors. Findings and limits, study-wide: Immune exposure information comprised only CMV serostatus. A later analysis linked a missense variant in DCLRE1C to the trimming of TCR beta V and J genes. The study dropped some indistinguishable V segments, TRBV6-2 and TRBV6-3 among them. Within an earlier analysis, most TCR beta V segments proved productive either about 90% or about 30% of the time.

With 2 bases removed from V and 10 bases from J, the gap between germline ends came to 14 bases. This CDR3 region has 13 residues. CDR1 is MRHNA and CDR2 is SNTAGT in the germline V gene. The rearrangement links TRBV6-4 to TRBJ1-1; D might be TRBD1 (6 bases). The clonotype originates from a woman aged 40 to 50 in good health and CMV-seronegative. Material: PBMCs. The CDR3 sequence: CASSDHREIRAFF. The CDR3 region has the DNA TGTGCCAGCAGTGACCACAGGGAGATTCGAGCTTTCTTT.